This T cell receptor beta chain was recovered during a study of neurological immune-mediated disorders. Whole-study context: There were 34 multiple sclerosis patients; 31 were relapsing-remitting and 3 were secondary progressive.

TCRdb ran MiXCR on the 5' RACE reads and lists one entry per CDR3 protein. The table lists about 52,000 distinct CDR3 sequences, roughly 3.8% of them singletons. V was shortened by 3 bases and J by 1 base, with 10 bases between the two germline ends. Germline CDR1 SGHRS, CDR2 YFSETQ. This CDR3 has 14 residues. This clonotype has ten or more counts. The material sequenced was PBMCs. V usage is TRBV5-1 and J usage is TRBJ1-1, with D possibly being TRBD1 (5 bases). The sequence derives from a man aged 55 to 70 with multiple sclerosis. The CDR3 sequence: CASSSFGQNTEAFF. CDR3 in DNA: TGCGCCAGCAGCTCCTTCGGACAGAACACTGAAGCTTTCTTT. Supplemented by reference TRBV5-1 and TRBJ1-1, the full variable domain reads KAGVTQTPRYLIKTRGQQVTLSCSPISGHRSVSWYQQTPGQGLQFLFEYFSETQRNKGNFPGRFSGRQFSNSRSEMNVSTLELGDSALYLCASSSFGQNTEAFFGQGTRLTVV.